The 18 T cell receptor beta chains presented below share a single source sample, sequenced in a study of immune evolution from preneoplasia to lung adenocarcinoma. Profiled with immunoSEQ multiplex PCR; TCRdb holds only in-frame clones, not every one. The sample yields around 10,000 clones, over 60% seen once. The sequenced sample consisted of FFPE minimally invasive lung adenocarcinoma tissue. Receptors were obtained from a person between 65 and 80 years old with lung adenocarcinoma. Some clones in this sample may be carry-over from other donors' samples.

The chain links TRBV19 to TRBJ1-6, with 8 bases fitting TRBD1. V lost 11 bases to trimming and J lost 8 bases; unmatched junction nucleotides: 11. The CDR3 is 14 residues long. Germline CDR1 LNHDA, CDR2 SQIVND (reference sequence). CDR3: CAARQGNLDSPLHF. The CDR3 DNA is TGTGCCGCCCGACAGGGGAATTTGGATTCACCCCTCCACTTT.

For this clone: The same CDR3 also results from other DNA sequences found in this sample. V gene TRBV30 combines with J gene TRBJ1-2; D not resolved. The CDR3 is 13 amino acids. V was shortened by 1 base and J by 5 bases, with 11 bases between the two germline ends. Germline V gives CDR1 GTSNPN, CDR2 SVGIG (reference sequence). This CDR3 reads CAWSGQPDYGYTF. DNA of the CDR3: TGTGCCTGGAGTGGCCAGCCTGATTATGGCTACACCTTC.

The V and J genes are TRBV19 and TRBJ2-1; D gene uncertain. The germline V gene encodes CDR1 LNHDA and CDR2 SQIVND (reference sequence). V was pared by 3 bases and J by 0 bases, with 9 bases between. This CDR3 has 15 amino acids. The CDR3 protein is CASSISGLSYNEQFF. For the CDR3, the DNA is TGTGCCAGTAGTATCTCCGGGCTCTCCTACAATGAGCAGTTCTTC.

Comment on this clone: This sample includes further DNA sequences coding for the same CDR3. The CDR3 DNA sequence: TGTGCCAGCAGGGGACAGGCGACCGGGGCCAACGTCCTGACTTTC. It translates to CASRGQATGANVLTF. The chain has TRBV28 and TRBJ2-6, with 8 positions matching TRBD1. CDR3 length equals 15 residues. Trimming took 6 bases from V and 4 from J; bases not matched to a gene: 5. Germline lookup yields CDR1 MDHEN and CDR2 SYDVKM.

The V and J genes are TRBV6-1 and TRBJ2-1; TRBD2 agrees at 13 bases. Per the germline V gene, CDR1 is MNHNS and CDR2 is SASEGT. The CDR3 has 15 residues. With 5 bases clipped from V and 8 bases from J, the junction kept 6 bases outside the gene matches. CDR3 coding DNA: TGTGCCAGCAGTCCCCGGACTAGCGGGAGCTATGAGCAGTTCTTC. It yields the protein CASSPRTSGSYEQFF.

The J gene is TRBJ2-5, the V gene TRBV28; D uncertain. V shed 6 bases and J shed 5 bases, with 10 bases lying between them. The V gene's germline CDR1 is MDHEN and CDR2 SYDVKM. This CDR3 is built from 12 residues. In nucleotides, the CDR3 is TGTGCCAGCAGCTCTATTGGGGAGACCCAGTACTTC. Translation: CASSSIGETQYF.

The chain couples TRBV6-5 to TRBJ1-3, with no clear D. The CDR3 has 13 amino acids. V gave up 8 bases and J gave up 0 bases, with 8 bases separating them. Germline CDR1 and CDR2: MNHEY and SVGAGI. The CDR3 loop is CASGRGSGNTIYF. The DNA of the CDR3 is TGTGCCAGCGGCAGAGGCTCTGGAAACACCATATATTTT.

The V gene is TRBV6-5, the J gene TRBJ1-2; 8 bases agree with TRBD1. The length of the CDR3 is 16 residues. J was trimmed by 3 bases and V by 2 bases; bases with no gene match: 8. Germline loops: CDR1 MNHEY, CDR2 SVGAGI. CDR3: CASSYAGGRKDYGYTF. The CDR3 bases are TGTGCCAGCAGTTACGCAGGGGGCCGGAAGGACTATGGCTACACCTTC.

This rearrangement joins TRBV29-1 to TRBJ1-1, with 7 nucleotides matching TRBD1. V lost 4 bases, J lost 5 bases, and 10 bases stayed unmatched. CDR3 length: 14 amino acids. CDR1 is SQVTM, CDR2 ANQGSEA, per germline. This CDR3 reads CSVALRGDGTEAFF. CDR3 in DNA: TGCAGCGTTGCCCTCAGGGGGGATGGGACTGAAGCTTTCTTT.

The chain has TRBV4-1 and TRBJ2-7, with D perhaps TRBD1 or TRBD2 (5 bases each). Germline assignment: CDR1 MGHRA and CDR2 YSYEKL. There are 15 residues in the CDR3. V lost 1 base and J lost 2, with 12 bases in between. The CDR3 is CASSQGRDGAYEQYF. The DNA for the CDR3 is TGCGCCAGCAGCCAAGGCCGGGACGGGGCCTACGAGCAGTACTTC.

This chain uses TRBV7-9 with TRBJ1-4; TRBD1 might be the D (5 bases). V shed 5 bases and J shed 4 bases, with 14 bases lying between them. The germline CDR1 and CDR2 sequences are SEHNR and FQNEAQ (reference sequence). The CDR3 is made up of 15 amino acids. The CDR3 nucleotides read TGTGCCAGCAGCGTCGACAGAGGTGGTAATGAAAAACTGTTTTTT. Translated, it gives CASSVDRGGNEKLFF.

The chain is built from TRBV6-1 and TRBJ1-5; the D is unclear. CDR3 size: 12 residues. The V gene lost 4 bases and the J gene lost 8 bases, with 9 bases spanning the gap. The V gene's germline CDR1 is MNHNS and CDR2 SASEGT. The CDR3 DNA is TGTGCCAGCAGTGGAGAAGGTAAGCCCCAGCATTTT. It is translated as CASSGEGKPQHF.

V is TRBV6-1 and J is TRBJ1-5; D possibly corresponds to TRBD1 (6 bases). V lost 8 bases and J 2 bases, leaving 13 bases between the germline ends. The CDR3 sequence is 14 residues long. From germline, CDR1 is MNHNS and CDR2 SASEGT. The CDR3 sequence is CASEGGFGNQPQHF. CDR3 DNA sequence: TGTGCCAGCGAGGGGGGATTCGGCAATCAGCCCCAGCATTTT.

The rearrangement joins TRBV11-2 to TRBJ2-7; D not certain. Germline V gene data show CDR1 as SGHAT and CDR2 as FQNNGV. V was pared by 2 bases and J by 5 bases, with 16 bases between. The CDR3 spans 15 residues. The CDR3 coding sequence is TGTGCCAGCAGCTTACAAGCCAACCGAGGAAACGAGCAGTACTTC. This codes for CASSLQANRGNEQYF.

J is TRBJ1-5 and V is TRBV30; D unclear. With 0 bases removed from V and 8 bases from J, the gap between germline ends came to 14 bases. CDR1 GTSNPN and CDR2 SVGIG come from the germline V gene (reference sequence). The CDR3 is 14 residues long. The CDR3 reads CAWSVTGFDKPQHF. In DNA form, the CDR3 reads TGTGCCTGGAGTGTAACGGGGTTTGACAAGCCCCAGCATTTT.

The chain has TRBV5-6 and TRBJ1-1, with D perhaps matching TRBD1 (5 bases). The CDR3 is made up of 14 amino acids. V was trimmed by 4 bases and J by 1 base, leaving 11 bases between them. The germline gives CDR1 SGHDT, CDR2 YYEEEE. The CDR3 DNA is TGTGCCAGCAGCGGAGGGAGGGGGAACACTGAAGCTTTCTTT. Protein product: CASSGGRGNTEAFF.

The chain links TRBV7-2 to TRBJ1-4; 7 positions agree with TRBD1. J lost 13 bases, V lost 5 bases, and 10 bases had no gene match. CDR3 length: 13 residues. Germline-derived CDR1 and CDR2 are SGHTA and FQGNSA. The CDR3 here is CASSLGQARRLFF. In DNA form, the CDR3 reads TGTGCCAGCAGCCTTGGACAGGCGAGAAGACTGTTTTTT.

J is TRBJ1-4 and V is TRBV30, with D perhaps TRBD1 (5 bases). The CDR3 has 16 residues. The V and J ends lost 3 bases and 0 bases respectively, with 14 bases between them. The germline gives CDR1 GTSNPN, CDR2 SVGIG (reference sequence). Here the CDR3 reads CAWRNRTVATNEKLFF. As DNA, the CDR3 is TGTGCCTGGAGGAACAGGACCGTTGCAACTAATGAAAAACTGTTTTTT. Full variable domain (outside the CDR3, taken from reference TRBV30 and TRBJ1-4): SQTIHQWPATLVQPVGSPLSLECTVEGTSNPNLYWYRQAAGRGLQLLFYSVGIGQISSEVPQNLSASRPQDRQFILSSKKLLLSDSGFYLCAWRNRTVATNEKLFFGSGTQLSVL.